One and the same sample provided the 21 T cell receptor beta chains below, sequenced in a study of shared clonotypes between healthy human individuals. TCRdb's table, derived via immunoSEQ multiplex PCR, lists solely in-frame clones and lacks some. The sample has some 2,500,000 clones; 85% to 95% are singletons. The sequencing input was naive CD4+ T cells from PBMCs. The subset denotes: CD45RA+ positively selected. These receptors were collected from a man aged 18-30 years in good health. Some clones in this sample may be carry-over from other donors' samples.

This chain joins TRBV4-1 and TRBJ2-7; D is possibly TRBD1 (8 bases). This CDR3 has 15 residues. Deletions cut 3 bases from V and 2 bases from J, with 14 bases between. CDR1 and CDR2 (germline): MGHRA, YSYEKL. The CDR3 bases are TGCGCCAGCAGCCAGCCACAGGGGGGGACCTACGAGCAGTACTTC. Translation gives CASSQPQGGTYEQYF.

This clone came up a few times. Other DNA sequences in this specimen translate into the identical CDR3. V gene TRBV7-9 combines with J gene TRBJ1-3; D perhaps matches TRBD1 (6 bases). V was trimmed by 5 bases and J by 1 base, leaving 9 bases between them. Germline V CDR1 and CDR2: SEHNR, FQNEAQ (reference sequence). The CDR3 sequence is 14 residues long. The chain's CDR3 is CASSPTGSGNTIYF. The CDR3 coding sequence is TGTGCCAGCAGCCCGACAGGTTCTGGAAACACCATATATTTT.

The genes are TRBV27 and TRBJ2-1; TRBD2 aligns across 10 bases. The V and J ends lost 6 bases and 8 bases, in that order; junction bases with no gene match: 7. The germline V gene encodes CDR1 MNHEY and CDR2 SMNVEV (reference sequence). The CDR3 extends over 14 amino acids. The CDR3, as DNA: TGTGCCAGCAGGCTAGCGGGAGTTTTTGATGAGCAGTTCTTC. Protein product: CASRLAGVFDEQFF.

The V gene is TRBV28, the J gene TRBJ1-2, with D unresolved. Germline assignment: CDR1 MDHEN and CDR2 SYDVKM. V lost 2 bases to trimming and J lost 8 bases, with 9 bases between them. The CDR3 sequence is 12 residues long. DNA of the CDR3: TGTGCCAGCAGTTTACTTCGCGGGGGCTACACCTTC. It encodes CASSLLRGGYTF.

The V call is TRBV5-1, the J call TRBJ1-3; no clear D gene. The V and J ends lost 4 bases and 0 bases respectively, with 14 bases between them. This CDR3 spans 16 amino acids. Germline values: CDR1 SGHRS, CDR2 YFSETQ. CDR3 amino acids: CASSPMTGFSGNTIYF. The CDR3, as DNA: TGCGCCAGCAGCCCAATGACGGGATTCTCTGGAAACACCATATATTTT. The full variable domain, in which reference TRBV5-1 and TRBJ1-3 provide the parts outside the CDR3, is KAGVTQTPRYLIKTRGQQVTLSCSPISGHRSVSWYQQTPGQGLQFLFEYFSETQRNKGNFPGRFSGRQFSNSRSEMNVSTLELGDSALYLCASSPMTGFSGNTIYFGEGSWLTVV.

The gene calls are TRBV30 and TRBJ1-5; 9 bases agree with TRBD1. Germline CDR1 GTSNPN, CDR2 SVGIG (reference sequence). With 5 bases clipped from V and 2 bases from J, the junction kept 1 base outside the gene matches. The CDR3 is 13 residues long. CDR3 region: CAWDRGGNQPQHF. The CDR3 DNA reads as TGTGCCTGGGACAGGGGGGGCAATCAGCCCCAGCATTTT.

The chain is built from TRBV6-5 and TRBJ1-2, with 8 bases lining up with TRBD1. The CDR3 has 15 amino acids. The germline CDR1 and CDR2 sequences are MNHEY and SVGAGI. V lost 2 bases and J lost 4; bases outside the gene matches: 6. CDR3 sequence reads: CASSYRDRGGYGYTF. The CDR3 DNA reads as TGTGCCAGCAGTTACCGTGACAGGGGCGGCTATGGCTACACCTTC.

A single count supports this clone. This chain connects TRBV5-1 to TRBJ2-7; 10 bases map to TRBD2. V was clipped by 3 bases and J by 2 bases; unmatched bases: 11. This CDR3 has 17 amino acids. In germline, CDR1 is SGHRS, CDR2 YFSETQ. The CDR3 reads CASSSPNMLAGAYEQYF. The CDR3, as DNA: TGCGCCAGCAGCTCGCCTAATATGCTAGCGGGGGCCTACGAGCAGTACTTC.

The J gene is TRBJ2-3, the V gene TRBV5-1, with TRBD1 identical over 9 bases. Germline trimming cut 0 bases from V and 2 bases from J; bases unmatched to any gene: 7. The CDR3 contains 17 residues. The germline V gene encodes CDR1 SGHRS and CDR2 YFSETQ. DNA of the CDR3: TGCGCCAGCAGCTTGGCCGGGACAGGGCTCACCACAGATACGCAGTATTTT. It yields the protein CASSLAGTGLTTDTQYF.

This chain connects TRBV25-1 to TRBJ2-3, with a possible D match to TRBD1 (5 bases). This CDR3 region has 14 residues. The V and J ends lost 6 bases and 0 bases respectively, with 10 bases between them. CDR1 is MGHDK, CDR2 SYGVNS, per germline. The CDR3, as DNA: TGTGCCAGCAGCAGGGAAGTAAGCACAGATACGCAGTATTTT. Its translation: CASSREVSTDTQYF.

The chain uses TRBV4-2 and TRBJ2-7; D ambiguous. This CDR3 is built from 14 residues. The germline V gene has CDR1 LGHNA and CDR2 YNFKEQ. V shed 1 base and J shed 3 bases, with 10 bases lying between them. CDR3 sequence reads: CASSQGSSVYEQYF. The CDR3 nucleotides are TGTGCCAGCAGCCAAGGGTCTAGTGTCTACGAGCAGTACTTC.

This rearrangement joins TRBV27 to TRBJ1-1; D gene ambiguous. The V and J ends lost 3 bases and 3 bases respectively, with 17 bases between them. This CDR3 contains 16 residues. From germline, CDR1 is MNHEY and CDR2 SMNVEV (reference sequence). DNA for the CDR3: TGTGCCAGCAGTTTCGGGAGAGAAGTGGTGCACACTGAAGCTTTCTTT. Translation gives CASSFGREVVHTEAFF.

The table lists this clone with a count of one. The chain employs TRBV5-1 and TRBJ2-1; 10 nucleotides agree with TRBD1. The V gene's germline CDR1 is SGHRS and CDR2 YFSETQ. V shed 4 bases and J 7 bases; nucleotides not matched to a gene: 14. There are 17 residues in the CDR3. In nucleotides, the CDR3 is TGCGCCAGCAGCCTTTCATCAGACAGGGGGCTTAGAAATGAGCAGTTCTTC. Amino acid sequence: CASSLSSDRGLRNEQFF.

The CDR3 DNA follows: TGTGCCAGCAGTGATCCAAGACTAGCGGGAGGAGGGAAGACCCAGTACTTC. This codes for CASSDPRLAGGGKTQYF. The chain combines TRBV2 with TRBJ2-5; TRBD2 agrees at 13 bases. The V gene's germline CDR1 is SNHLY and CDR2 FYNNEI. This CDR3 has 17 amino acids. Trimming at V came to 3 bases and at J to 6 bases, leaving 10 bases not matched to a gene.

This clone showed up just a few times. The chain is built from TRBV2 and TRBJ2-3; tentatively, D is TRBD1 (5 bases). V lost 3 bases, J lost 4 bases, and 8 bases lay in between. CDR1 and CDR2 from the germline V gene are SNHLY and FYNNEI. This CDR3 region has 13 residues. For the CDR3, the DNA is TGTGCCAGCAGTGATGGGGCCGCAGATACGCAGTATTTT. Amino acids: CASSDGAADTQYF. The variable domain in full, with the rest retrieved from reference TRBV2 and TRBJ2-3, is EPEVTQTPSHQVTQMGQEVILRCVPISNHLYFYWYRQILGQKVEFLVSFYNNEISEKSEIFDDQFSVERPDGSNFTLKIRSTKLEDSAMYFCASSDGAADTQYFGPGTRLTVL.

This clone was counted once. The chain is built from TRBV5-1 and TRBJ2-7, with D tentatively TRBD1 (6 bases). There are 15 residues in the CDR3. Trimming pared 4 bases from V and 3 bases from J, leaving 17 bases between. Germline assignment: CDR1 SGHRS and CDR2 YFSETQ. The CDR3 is CASSDGTMRLYEQYF. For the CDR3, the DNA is TGCGCCAGCAGCGACGGGACAATGAGACTCTACGAGCAGTACTTC.

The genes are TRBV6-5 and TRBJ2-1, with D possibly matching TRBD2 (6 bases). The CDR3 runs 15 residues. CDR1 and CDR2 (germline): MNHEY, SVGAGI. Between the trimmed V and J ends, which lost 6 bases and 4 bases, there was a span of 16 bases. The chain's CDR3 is CASSRRGSGYNEQFF. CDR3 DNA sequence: TGTGCCAGCAGCAGGCGGGGTAGCGGATACAATGAGCAGTTCTTC.

Here the CDR3 reads CASSLGQGADSTRGDTQYF. Written as DNA, the CDR3 is TGTGCCAGCAGCTTGGGACAGGGCGCAGATTCTACGCGAGGAGATACGCAGTATTTT. The genes are TRBV11-2 and TRBJ2-3; the match to TRBD1 covers 9 bases. The CDR3 covers 19 residues. Germline trimming cut 3 bases from V and 5 bases from J; bases unmatched to any gene: 18. Germline CDR1 SGHAT, CDR2 FQNNGV.

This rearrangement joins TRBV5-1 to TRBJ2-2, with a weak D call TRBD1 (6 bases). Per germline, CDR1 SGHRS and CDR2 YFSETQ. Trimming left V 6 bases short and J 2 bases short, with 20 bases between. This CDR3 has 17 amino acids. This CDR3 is CASKLSDSRGNTGELFF. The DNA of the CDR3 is TGCGCCAGCAAACTCTCTGACAGCAGGGGAAACACCGGGGAGCTGTTTTTT.

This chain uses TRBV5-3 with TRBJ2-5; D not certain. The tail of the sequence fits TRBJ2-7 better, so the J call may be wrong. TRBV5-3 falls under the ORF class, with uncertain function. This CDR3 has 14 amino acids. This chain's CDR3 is CARSSTITIGEQYF. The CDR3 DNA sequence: TGTGCCAGAAGCTCTACCATCACCATCGGCGAGCAGTACTTC.

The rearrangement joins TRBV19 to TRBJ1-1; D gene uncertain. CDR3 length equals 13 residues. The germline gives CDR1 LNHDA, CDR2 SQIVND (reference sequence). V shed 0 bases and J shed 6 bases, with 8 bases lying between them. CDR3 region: CASSIDRWAEAFF. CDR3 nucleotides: TGTGCCAGTAGTATAGATCGCTGGGCTGAAGCTTTCTTT. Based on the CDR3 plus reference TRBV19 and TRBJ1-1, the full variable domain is DGGITQSPKYLFRKEGQNVTLSCEQNLNHDAMYWYRQDPGQGLRLIYYSQIVNDFQKGDIAEGYSVSREKKESFPLTVTSAQKNPTAFYLCASSIDRWAEAFFGQGTRLTVV.